This paragraph reports one T cell receptor (beta chain). The antigen is undetermined. CDR1 is SGHTA and CDR2 is FQGNSA in the germline V gene. Trimming left V 7 bases short and J 10 bases short, with 20 bases between. The CDR3 is made up of 13 amino acids. Samples each yielded at least 5.5 micrograms of total RNA. The entry originates in a study of blood T cells in healthy people across ages. Using a J-beta primer mix together with a sample-barcoded 5' primer, a second PCR was run for roughly 6 to 12 cycles. Every cDNA was tagged by a template-switch adaptor with 12 random nucleotides. At least 2.5 million CDR3-containing paired-end reads were obtained per sample. MiXCR was run by TCRdb on the 5' RACE reads, yielding one entry per CDR3 protein. The repertoire holds about 930,000 distinct CDR3 sequences, under 35% seen once, with 10% in the top ten. Whole-study findings and limits: Observed TCR beta diversity showed a strong correlation with the percentage of naive T cells as measured by flow cytometry.

The same sample was also studied in work on T cells of mothers and their children.

The genes are TRBV7-2 and TRBJ2-7; possibly TRBD1 or TRBD2 for D (5 bases each). This TCR derives from a woman between 35 and 50 years old in good health. What was sequenced was blood. CDR3 region: CASTTTAAGAQYF. For the CDR3, the DNA is TGTGCCAGCACCACGACGGCCGCCGGGGCCCAGTACTTC.